The rows below give T cell receptor beta chains drawn from one sample of a study of T-cell reconstitution after alpha-beta-depleted transplantation in children. In TCRdb, the PCR reads were re-called with MiXCR into one record per CDR3 protein. The sample shows over 90,000 distinct CDR3 sequences, 6% of them seen only once. The specimen was PBMCs, mostly from graft donor cells, collected 60 days after TCRalphabeta/CD19-depleted stem cell transplant. These receptors originate from a female patient aged 2-15 years who had a stem cell transplant for Fanconi anemia, so the T cells may come from the graft donor. Both conserved end residues are trimmed from each CDR3. A D gene is named only where the DNA matches it firmly.

>TRBV12-3/TRBV12-4|TRBD2
ASNLAGGEQF
>TRBV21-1|.
ASSPQFTRVTEAF
>TRBV3-1|.
ASSQDRRDEQF
>TRBV5-1|TRBD2
ASSFVGTSGSETQY
>TRBV5-1|.
ASSLAPTGAQF
>TRBV7-3|TRBD2
ASSLTRKGPTSGSSYEQY
>TRBV20-1|TRBD1
SARQGQGAHYGYT
>TRBV6-5|.
ASSSRGPSSYNEQF
>TRBV7-2|TRBD1
ASSSPGQYNSPLH
>TRBV12-3/TRBV12-4|.
ASSPLGGTDTQY
>TRBV12-3/TRBV12-4|.
ASSPLGSGNTIY
>TRBV12-3/TRBV12-4|TRBD2
ASRSQISGREYEQY
>TRBV28|.
ASTPSEYVPYEQY
>TRBV5-1|TRBD2
ASSSNSGRASDTQY
>TRBV28|TRBD1
AIGRTGRNEQF
>TRBV12-3/TRBV12-4|.
ASSFQMAYEQY
>TRBV7-8|.
ASSLALNEYSNQPQH
>TRBV12-3/TRBV12-4|.
ASALAPLDTQY
>TRBV10-3|.
AISESTETQY